This T cell receptor beta chain was sequenced during a study of siplizumab effects on memory and regulatory T cells (dated by TCRdb to the late 2010s). Some background on the complete study: The study looked at the effect of siplizumab, an anti-CD2 antibody, on alloreactive T-cell subsets in allogeneic mixed lymphocyte reactions made from human PBMCs.

Here is what the overall study found, with its caveats: Of the alloreactive CD4+ clones that could be mapped, the Treg-derived share averaged about 63% with siplizumab compared with approximately 25% in control reactions. Unstimulated naive T cells appeared more diverse than memory T cells, and naive cells seemed to contribute substantially to the alloresponse. The cumulative frequency of alloreactive sequences that could be traced back to unstimulated CD4+ memory T cells was significantly reduced by siplizumab. Roughly 80-97% of proliferating CD4+ or CD8+ clones could not be assigned a naive or memory phenotype. Because sequences at frequencies below about 10^-5 were poorly captured, only a minor fraction of alloreactive clones could be mapped back to unstimulated subsets. No functional confirmation was obtained for the suppressive function of proliferating Tregs from siplizumab cultures.

From the cysteine through the phenylalanine, the CDR3 covers 12 amino acids. The CDR3 DNA has 36 bases and is translated from base 1. CDR1 GTSNPN and CDR2 SVGIG were looked up in the germline V gene (reference sequence). V and J lose 3 bases and 1 base, and a span of 4 bases separates them. The library was built by means of the immunoSEQ multiplex PCR assay. The deep sequencing platform assayed about 10^5 TCR templates per sample. Genomic DNA extracted from sorted T cells was the material used for TCRbeta CDR3 sequencing. The authors' pipeline ran thus. The R programming language was used for the clonal analysis of the TCRbeta CDR3 data. Alloreactive CD4+ and CD8+ clones were identified by comparing unstimulated samples to CFSE-low samples taken after the reaction. Regulatory or non-regulatory origin was assigned to alloreactive CD4+ clones by matching of sequences to sorted unstimulated Treg and non-Treg repertoires. Drawn from immuneACCESS, this table holds only the in-frame rearrangements with V and J called that TCRdb kept. Clones are partly lost; checked studies trace under half to an unresolved V gene and leave the rest unexplained. V and J calls and clone size are given by that table; D and trimming were obtained from the DNA. The sample includes about 69,000 clones, with about 87% observed a single time. The top ten clones comprise around 1.6% of the sample.

Sorted unstimulated T cells, along with proliferating T cells recovered from mixed lymphocyte reactions, underwent TCRbeta CDR3 sequencing. Fresh whole blood from about eleven HLA-typed healthy donors served as the source for isolating PBMCs. To map where alloreactive clones came from, unstimulated CD4+ regulatory T cells were FACS-sorted. As to this clone: Its antigen specificity is not known. No base-level quality is on record; no much larger clone is a single base apart.

The sequencing input was Tregs sorted from blood. The sequence joins TRBV30 to TRBJ1-3; no D gene call is confident. The source of this sequence is a human donor in good health. The DNA sequence is as follows: TGTGCCTGGAGCAGTTCTGGAAACACCATATATTTT. It translates as CAWSSSGNTIYF.